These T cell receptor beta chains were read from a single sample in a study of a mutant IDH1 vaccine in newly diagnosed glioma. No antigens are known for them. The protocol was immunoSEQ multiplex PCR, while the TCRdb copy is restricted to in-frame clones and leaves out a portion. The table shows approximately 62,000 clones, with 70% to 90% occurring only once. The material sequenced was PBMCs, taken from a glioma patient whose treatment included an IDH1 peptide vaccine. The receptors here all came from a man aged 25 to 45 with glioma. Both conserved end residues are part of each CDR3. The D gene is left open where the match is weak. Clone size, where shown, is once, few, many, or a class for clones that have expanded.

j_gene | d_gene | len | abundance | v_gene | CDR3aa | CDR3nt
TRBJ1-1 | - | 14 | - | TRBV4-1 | CASSQPDRRLAAFF | TGCGCCAGCAGCCAACCCGACAGGCGCCTTGCAGCTTTCTTT
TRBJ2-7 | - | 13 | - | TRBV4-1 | CASSQDKENEQYF | TGCGCCAGCAGCCAAGATAAGGAAAACGAGCAGTACTTC
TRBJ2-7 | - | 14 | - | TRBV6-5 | CASSYSEGAYEQYF | TGTGCCAGCAGTTACTCTGAAGGGGCGTACGAGCAGTACTTC
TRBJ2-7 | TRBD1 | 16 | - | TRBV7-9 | CASSSPDRGSSYEQYF | TGTGCCAGCAGCTCCCCGGACAGGGGGTCATCCTACGAGCAGTACTTC
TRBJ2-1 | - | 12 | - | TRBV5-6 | CASTQGYNEQFF | TGTGCCAGCACCCAGGGATACAATGAGCAGTTCTTC
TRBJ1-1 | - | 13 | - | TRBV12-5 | CASGLEGVTEAFF | TGTGCTAGTGGTTTGGAGGGGGTCACTGAAGCTTTCTTT
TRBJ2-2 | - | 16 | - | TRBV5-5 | CASSSSPGTETGELFF | TGTGCCAGCAGCTCCTCCCCCGGGACGGAGACCGGGGAGCTGTTTTTT
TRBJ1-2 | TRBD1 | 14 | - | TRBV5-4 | CASSPGQGAHGYTF | TGTGCCAGCAGCCCGGGACAGGGGGCGCATGGCTACACCTTC
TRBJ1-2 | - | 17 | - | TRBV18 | CASSPPGVPGRRDGYTF | TGTGCCAGCTCACCACCGGGGGTTCCGGGGCGCCGTGATGGCTACACCTTC
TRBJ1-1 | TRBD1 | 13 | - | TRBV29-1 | CSVRTGWNTEAFF | TGCAGCGTGCGGACAGGATGGAACACTGAAGCTTTCTTT
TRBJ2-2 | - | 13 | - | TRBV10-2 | CASAIEDTGELFF | TGCGCCAGCGCCATAGAGGACACCGGGGAGCTGTTTTTT
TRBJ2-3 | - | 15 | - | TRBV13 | CASSSRQPGTDTQYF | TGTGCCAGCAGCTCTCGACAGCCCGGCACAGATACGCAGTATTTT
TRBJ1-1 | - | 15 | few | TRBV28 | CASSLRGSLNTEAFF | TGTGCCAGCAGTTTAAGGGGGTCGTTGAACACTGAAGCTTTCTTT
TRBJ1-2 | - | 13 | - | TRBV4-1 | CASSRGPNYGYTF | TGCGCCAGCAGCCGAGGGCCTAACTATGGCTACACCTTC
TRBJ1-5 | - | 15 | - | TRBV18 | CASSPGDPTGQPQHF | TGTGCCAGCTCACCGGGGGATCCGACGGGTCAGCCCCAGCATTTT
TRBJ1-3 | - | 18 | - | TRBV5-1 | CASSFSIPGASSGNTIYF | TGCGCCAGCAGCTTTTCGATCCCAGGGGCGAGCTCTGGAAACACCATATATTTT
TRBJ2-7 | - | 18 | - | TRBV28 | CASREGLRKVLSTYEQYF | TGTGCCAGCAGAGAAGGACTACGGAAGGTCCTGAGCACCTACGAGCAGTACTTC
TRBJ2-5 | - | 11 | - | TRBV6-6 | CASRLQETQYF | TGTGCCAGCAGGCTACAAGAGACCCAGTACTTC
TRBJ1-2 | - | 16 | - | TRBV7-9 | CASSLALGYTTGGYTF | TGTGCCAGCAGCCTCGCATTGGGGTACACAACGGGTGGCTACACCTTC
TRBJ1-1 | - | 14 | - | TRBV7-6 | CASGSWREDTEAFF | TGTGCCAGCGGTTCTTGGCGCGAGGACACTGAAGCTTTCTTT
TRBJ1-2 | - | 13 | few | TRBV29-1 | CSVRSDRFYGYTF | TGCAGCGTCCGCTCTGACAGGTTCTATGGCTACACCTTC
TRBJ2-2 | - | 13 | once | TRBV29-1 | CSVEWPNTGELFF | TGCAGCGTTGAATGGCCGAACACCGGGGAGCTGTTTTTT
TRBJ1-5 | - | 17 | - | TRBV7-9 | CASSLNKGFDGHQPQHF | TGTGCCAGCAGCTTAAATAAGGGTTTTGATGGCCATCAGCCCCAGCATTTT
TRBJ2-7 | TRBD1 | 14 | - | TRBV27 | CASSPGQGFDEQYF | TGTGCCAGCAGTCCGGGACAGGGTTTCGACGAGCAGTACTTC
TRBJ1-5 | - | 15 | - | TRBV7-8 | CASSLRVLSNQPQHF | TGTGCCAGCAGCCTGAGGGTTTTGAGCAATCAGCCCCAGCATTTT
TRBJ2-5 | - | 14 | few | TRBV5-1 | CASSFQTDQETQYF | TGCGCCAGCAGCTTCCAGACGGACCAAGAGACCCAGTACTTC
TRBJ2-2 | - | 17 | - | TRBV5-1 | CASSPVHTKENTGELFF | TGCGCCAGCAGCCCGGTACACACAAAGGAGAACACCGGGGAGCTGTTTTTT
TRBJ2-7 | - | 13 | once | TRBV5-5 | CASSLAMGQEQYF | TGTGCCAGCAGCTTGGCGATGGGTCAGGAGCAGTACTTC
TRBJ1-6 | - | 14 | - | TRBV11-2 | CASNTGNYNSPLHF | TGTGCCAGCAACACAGGGAACTATAATTCACCCCTCCACTTT
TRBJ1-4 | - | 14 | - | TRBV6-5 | CASSYGRMDEKLFF | TGTGCCAGCAGTTACGGCAGGATGGATGAAAAACTGTTTTTT
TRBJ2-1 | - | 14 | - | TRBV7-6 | CASSLAGVYNEQFF | TGTGCCAGCAGCTTAGCGGGGGTTTACAATGAGCAGTTCTTC
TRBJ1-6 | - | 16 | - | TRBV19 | CASSIVTFSYNSPLHF | TGTGCCAGTAGTATCGTGACGTTCTCCTATAATTCACCCCTCCACTTT
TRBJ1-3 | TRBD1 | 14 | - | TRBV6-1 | CASSSTGGGNTIYF | TGTGCCAGCAGTTCGACAGGGGGAGGAAACACCATATATTTT
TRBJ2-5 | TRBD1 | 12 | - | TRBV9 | CASSQQGETQYF | TGTGCCAGCAGCCAACAGGGGGAGACCCAGTACTTC
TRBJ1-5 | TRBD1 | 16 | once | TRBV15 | CATSGQGATGNQPQHF | TGTGCCACCAGCGGACAGGGGGCGACGGGCAATCAGCCCCAGCATTTT